This TCR beta chain was obtained from a study of blood T cell repertoires in COVID-19. Study summary: From T cells, B-cell-depleted T cells, or PBMCs came the material, which was cDNA or gDNA.

Germline V gene data show CDR1 as LNHDA and CDR2 as SQIVND (reference sequence). V shed 5 bases, J shed 5 bases, and the junction held 5 bases outside the gene matches. The CDR3 loop spans 13 amino acids. Method: immunoSEQ multiplex PCR; TCRdb's copy keeps in-frame clones and lacks some. The table records about 260,000 clones, 75% to 90% of them present only once. The chain employs TRBV19 and TRBJ1-2; 7 nucleotides match TRBD1. The sample taken for sequencing was peripheral blood. The receptor's source is a woman between 40 and 50 years old with acute or convalescent COVID-19. DNA for the CDR3: TGTGCCAGTAGTCCACAGACAGGGTATGGCTACACCTTC. This encodes CASSPQTGYGYTF.